Each of the 21 T cell receptor beta chains below was sequenced from the same sample in a study of cytomegalovirus exposure and HLA in healthy donors. This PCR relied on a set of 60 Vbeta primers and 13 Jbeta primers. Repertoires were generated with immunoSEQ multiplex PCR, while TCRdb's copy carries only in-frame clones and drops some. The sample holds some 90,000 clones, nearly 70% seen once. Sequenced: PBMCs. These receptors were taken from a man aged 45-65 years in good health and CMV-seronegative.

V and J are TRBV28 and TRBJ2-3; 8 bases line up with TRBD2. With 5 bases clipped from V and 4 bases from J, the junction kept 5 bases outside the gene matches. Germline V CDR1 and CDR2: MDHEN, SYDVKM. This CDR3 comprises 14 residues. DNA for the CDR3: TGTGCCAGCAGTCCACCGGGACTAGCAGATACGCAGTATTTT. Its protein is CASSPPGLADTQYF.

This clone has a handful of counts. The V call is TRBV9, the J call TRBJ1-1; no firm D call. Per germline, CDR1 SGDLS and CDR2 YYNGEE. CDR3 size: 15 residues. V was trimmed by 4 bases and J by 6 bases, leaving 19 bases between them. The CDR3 protein is CASSPPQGRSPEAFF. The CDR3, as DNA: TGTGCCAGCAGCCCCCCTCAAGGGAGGTCCCCTGAAGCTTTCTTT. The full variable domain, with the rest looked up from reference TRBV9 and TRBJ1-1, is DSGVTQTPKHLITATGQRVTLRCSPRSGDLSVYWYQQSLDQGLQFLIQYYNGEERAKGNILERFSAQQFPDLHSELNLSSLELGDSALYFCASSPPQGRSPEAFFGQGTRLTVV.

V and J are TRBV19 and TRBJ1-5, with D possibly matching TRBD1 (6 bases). Per germline, CDR1 LNHDA and CDR2 SQIVND (reference sequence). Trimming removed 4 bases at V and 0 bases at J, with 13 bases between. This CDR3 spans 16 amino acids. CDR3 loop: CASSTPGTLSNQPQHF. The CDR3 DNA reads TGTGCCAGTAGTACTCCCGGGACACTTAGCAATCAGCCCCAGCATTTT. The full variable domain, in which reference TRBV19 and TRBJ1-5 provide the parts outside the CDR3, is DGGITQSPKYLFRKEGQNVTLSCEQNLNHDAMYWYRQDPGQGLRLIYYSQIVNDFQKGDIAEGYSVSREKKESFPLTVTSAQKNPTAFYLCASSTPGTLSNQPQHFGDGTRLSIL.

The chain has TRBV9 and TRBJ1-4, with 8 bases matching TRBD1. CDR3 length: 15 amino acids. V lost 3 bases and J lost 8; bases outside the gene matches: 9. Germline V gene lookup returns CDR1 SGDLS and CDR2 YYNGEE. In DNA, the CDR3 is TGTGCCAGCAGCGCACGGACAGGGTTTGGGGAAAAACTGTTTTTT. Its translation: CASSARTGFGEKLFF.

V gene TRBV4-2 combines with J gene TRBJ2-2; a weak D match, TRBD1 (6 bases). V shed 7 bases and J shed 2 bases, with 14 bases lying between them. This CDR3 comprises 15 residues. CDR1 is LGHNA, CDR2 YNFKEQ, per germline. The CDR3 nucleotides are TGTGCCAGCACCTACACAGGGATCAACACCGGGGAGCTGTTTTTT. Amino acids: CASTYTGINTGELFF.

The chain has TRBV5-6 and TRBJ1-1; TRBD1 matches at 7 bases. The CDR3 totals 14 residues. Germline V lookup: CDR1 SGHDT, CDR2 YYEEEE. J lost 1 base, V lost 4 bases, and 4 bases had no gene match. The CDR3 bases are TGTGCCAGCAGCGCGGACAGGCAGAACACTGAAGCTTTCTTT. Protein sequence: CASSADRQNTEAFF.

This chain connects TRBV27 to TRBJ1-1, with D perhaps TRBD1 (6 bases). The V gene's germline CDR1 is MNHEY and CDR2 SMNVEV (reference sequence). The CDR3 runs to 16 residues. The V end lost 5 bases, the J end lost 0 bases, and 16 bases lay between the germline ends. The CDR3, as DNA: TGTGCCAGCAGTCATAGACAGGATTACATGAACACTGAAGCTTTCTTT. This sequence encodes CASSHRQDYMNTEAFF.

The rearrangement links TRBV30 to TRBJ1-6, with 8 bases identical to TRBD1. The CDR3 is made up of 15 amino acids. Germline assignment: CDR1 GTSNPN and CDR2 SVGIG (reference sequence). Unmatched junction bases numbered 7, after V lost 3 bases and J lost 6 bases. The CDR3 region is CAWSGWTGTNSPLHF. In DNA form, the CDR3 reads TGTGCCTGGAGCGGCTGGACAGGGACTAATTCACCCCTCCACTTT. The full variable domain, its missing parts supplied by reference TRBV30 and TRBJ1-6, is SQTIHQWPATLVQPVGSPLSLECTVEGTSNPNLYWYRQAAGRGLQLLFYSVGIGQISSEVPQNLSASRPQDRQFILSSKKLLLSDSGFYLCAWSGWTGTNSPLHFGNGTRLTVT.

This chain uses TRBV29-1 with TRBJ2-7; 15 bases align to TRBD2. Unmatched junction bases numbered 8, after V lost 6 bases and J lost 5 bases. CDR3 size: 15 residues. Germline values: CDR1 SQVTM, CDR2 ANQGSEA. The CDR3: CSVTGTSGGKDEQYF. The CDR3 DNA sequence: TGCAGCGTCACCGGGACTAGCGGGGGGAAGGACGAGCAGTACTTC.

Concerning this clone: The junction shows a germline mismatch at one end, possibly a read error. The V gene is TRBV4-3, the J gene TRBJ2-3; 8 positions agree with TRBD2. The V gene's germline CDR1 is LGHNA and CDR2 YSLEER. This CDR3 spans 15 amino acids. The CDR3 DNA is TGCGCCAGCAGCCAATCGACTAGCGCCACATATACGCAGTATTTT. It encodes CASSQSTSATYTQYF.

This rearrangement joins TRBV9 to TRBJ2-1; tentative D call: TRBD1 (6 bases). V was pared by 2 bases and J by 4 bases, with 13 bases between. From germline, CDR1 is SGDLS and CDR2 YYNGEE. The CDR3 runs to 15 residues. The CDR3 loop reads CASSVAGDIYNEQFF. The CDR3 bases are TGTGCCAGCAGCGTGGCAGGGGACATATACAATGAGCAGTTCTTC.

The V gene is TRBV27, the J gene TRBJ1-1; D is unclear. The CDR3 is 13 residues long. V lost 2 bases and J lost 11, with 15 bases in between. CDR1 MNHEY and CDR2 SMNVEV come from the germline V gene (reference sequence). The CDR3 is CASSLRGGRQAFF. The DNA of the CDR3 is TGTGCCAGCAGTTTAAGAGGTGGCCGGCAGGCTTTCTTT.

The chain is built from TRBV28 and TRBJ1-2; 8 bases align to TRBD1. The V segment lost 3 bases and the J segment 7 bases; nucleotides outside the gene matches: 10. The CDR3 length is 15 residues. Germline CDR1 MDHEN, CDR2 SYDVKM. The chain's CDR3 is CASSFGTGSSGGYTF. CDR3 DNA sequence: TGTGCCAGCAGTTTCGGGACAGGATCCTCTGGTGGCTACACCTTC.

The chain recombines TRBV27 with TRBJ2-7; 11 bases map to TRBD2. Germline values: CDR1 MNHEY, CDR2 SMNVEV (reference sequence). This CDR3 is built from 16 residues. V lost 3 bases, J lost 5 bases, and 9 bases stayed unmatched. The CDR3 coding sequence is TGTGCCAGCAGTTTTATCGGTGGGACTAGCGGAGACGAGCAGTACTTC. Protein: CASSFIGGTSGDEQYF.

J is TRBJ1-1 and V is TRBV2; D may be TRBD1 (5 bases). This CDR3 region has 12 residues. Trimming shortened V by 7 bases and J by 9 bases, and 15 bases separated the two germline ends. Germline V gene data show CDR1 as SNHLY and CDR2 as FYNNEI. CDR3: CASTPRGTKAFF. The CDR3 DNA reads as TGTGCCAGCACCCCTCGGGGGACTAAAGCTTTCTTT.

The chain has TRBV7-6 and TRBJ2-4, with TRBD1 identical over 7 bases. The V segment lost 5 bases and the J segment 7 bases; nucleotides outside the gene matches: 8. The CDR3 totals 14 residues. CDR1 is SGHVS and CDR2 is FNYEAQ in the germline V gene. As DNA, the CDR3 is TGTGCCAGCAGCCCCACAGGGGCAGGGAACATTCAGTACTTC. This encodes CASSPTGAGNIQYF.

The J gene is TRBJ1-1, the V gene TRBV4-2; D not certain. The V gene's germline CDR1 is LGHNA and CDR2 YNFKEQ. V dropped 4 bases and J dropped 8 bases, with 14 bases sitting between them. The CDR3 runs to 13 residues. DNA for the CDR3: TGTGCCAGCAGCCCCTCCCCCACTTTCGAAGCTTTCTTT. Protein sequence: CASSPSPTFEAFF.

Only one count was recorded for this clone. This chain links TRBV7-9 with TRBJ1-6; TRBD1 is a possible D gene (5 bases). Trimming cost V 5 bases and J 11 bases, with 13 bases left between them. Germline V gene lookup returns CDR1 SEHNR and CDR2 FQNEAQ (reference sequence). This CDR3 comprises 13 residues. The CDR3 bases are TGTGCCAGCAGCCCCCAGGGATGGGCACCCCTCCACTTT. Amino acid sequence: CASSPQGWAPLHF.

The genes are TRBV15 and TRBJ2-7; D not resolved. The CDR3 runs 12 residues. CDR1 and CDR2 from the germline V gene are LNHNV and YYDKDF (reference sequence). With 2 bases removed from V and 5 bases from J, the gap between germline ends came to 7 bases. CDR3 sequence: CATSRPRDEQYF. Here the CDR3 DNA reads TGTGCCACCAGCAGACCCCGGGACGAGCAGTACTTC.

The CDR3 loop reads CASSLSQGANGYTF. DNA for the CDR3: TGTGCCAGCAGCTTATCGCAGGGGGCAAATGGCTACACCTTC. The V call is TRBV7-2, the J call TRBJ1-2; 8 bases are a match to TRBD1. Germline CDR1 is SGHTA and CDR2 is FQGNSA. The CDR3 totals 14 residues. Germline trimming cut 2 bases from V and 6 bases from J; bases unmatched to any gene: 5.

The chain uses TRBV5-6 and TRBJ2-7; D not resolved. The CDR3 contains 14 residues. Germline V gene sequence: CDR1 SGHDT, CDR2 YYEEEE. V was shortened by 3 bases and J by 6 bases, with 16 bases between the two germline ends. The chain's CDR3 is CASSSMTRTIEQYF. As DNA, the CDR3 is TGTGCCAGCAGCTCGATGACACGTACCATCGAGCAGTACTTC.